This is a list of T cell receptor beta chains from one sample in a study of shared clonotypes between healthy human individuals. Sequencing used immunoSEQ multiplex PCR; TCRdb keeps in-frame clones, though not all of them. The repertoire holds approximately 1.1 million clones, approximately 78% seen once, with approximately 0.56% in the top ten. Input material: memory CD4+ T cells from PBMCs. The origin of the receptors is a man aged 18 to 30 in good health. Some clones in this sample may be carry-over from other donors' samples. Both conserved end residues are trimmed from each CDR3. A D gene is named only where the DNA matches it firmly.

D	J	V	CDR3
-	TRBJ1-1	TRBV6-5	ASTPDGRNTEAF
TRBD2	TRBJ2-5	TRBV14	ASNPGTNGRTETQY
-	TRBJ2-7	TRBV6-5	ASSKRGATSYEQY
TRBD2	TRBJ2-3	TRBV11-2	ASSLVGTSGRDTQY
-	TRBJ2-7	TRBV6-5	ASSPEGGRYEQY
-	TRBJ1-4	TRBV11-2	ASSLVDEKLF
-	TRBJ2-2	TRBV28	ASSLSGYTGELF
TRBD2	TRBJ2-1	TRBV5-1	ASSSGGLAAYNEQF
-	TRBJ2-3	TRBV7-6	ASSPVFAQGTDTQY
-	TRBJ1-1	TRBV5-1	ASSVEPRLNTEAF
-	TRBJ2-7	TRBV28	ASTAVGGGGQYEQY
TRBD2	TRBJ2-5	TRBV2	ASSVAGVQETQY
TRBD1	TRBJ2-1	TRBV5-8	ASSLLGQGDNEQF
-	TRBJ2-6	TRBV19	ASKQGSGANVLT
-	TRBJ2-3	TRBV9	ASSVVTTDTQY
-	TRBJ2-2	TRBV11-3	ASSGGTMIPGELF
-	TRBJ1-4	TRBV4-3	ASSQEARRQNEKLF
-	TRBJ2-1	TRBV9	ASSVALNSYNEQF
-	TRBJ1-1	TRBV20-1	SAAPLTAAF
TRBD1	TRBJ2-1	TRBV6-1	ASSAGTGSYNEQF
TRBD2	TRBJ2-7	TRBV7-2	ASSFTSGREQY
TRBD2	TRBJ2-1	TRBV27	ASSSAASLAGAEQF
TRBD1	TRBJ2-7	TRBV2	ASSMGQGVSEQY
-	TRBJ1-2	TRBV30	AWTLGGGYT
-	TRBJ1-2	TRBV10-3	AISDGGTTSNYGYT
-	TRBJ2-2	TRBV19	ASSIERLLNTGELF
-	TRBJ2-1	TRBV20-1	SAALAEEQF
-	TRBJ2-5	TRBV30	AWSVAGETQY
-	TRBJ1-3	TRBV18	ASSPSQADRNTIY
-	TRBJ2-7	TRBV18	ASSDDSTYEQY
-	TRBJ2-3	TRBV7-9	ASTRAGAADTQY
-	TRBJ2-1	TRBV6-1	ATLKDGSNEQF
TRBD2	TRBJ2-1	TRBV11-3	ASSLEGTSGYNEQF
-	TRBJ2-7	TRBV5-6	ASSLGSNREQY
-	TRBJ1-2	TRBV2	ASMRDSKSNGYT
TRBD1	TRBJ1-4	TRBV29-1	SARTGYATNEKLF
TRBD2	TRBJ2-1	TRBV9	ASSVLVLAGNNEQF
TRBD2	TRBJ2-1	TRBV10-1	ASSPTSGRANEQF
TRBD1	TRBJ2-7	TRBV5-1	ASSWTGSYEQY
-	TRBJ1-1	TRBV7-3	ASSLQGPPNTEAF
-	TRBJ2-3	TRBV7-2	ASSRNLAGDTQY
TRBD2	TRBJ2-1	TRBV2	ASSEFPGLAVNEQF
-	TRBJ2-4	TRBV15	ATSRDPGPGNIQY
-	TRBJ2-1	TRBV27	ASSSQPFSRAGDEQF
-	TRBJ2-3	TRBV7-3	ASSHTRPAGEAPGTQY
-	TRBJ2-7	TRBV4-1	ASSPLLTRGPYEQY
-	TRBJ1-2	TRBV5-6	ASSLSYGRGSNYGYT
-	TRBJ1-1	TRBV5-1	ASSLGLNTEAF
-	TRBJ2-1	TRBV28	ASSALRGKSYNEQF
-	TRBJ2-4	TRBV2	ASGGTPERAKNIQY
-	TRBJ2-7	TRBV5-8	ASSPQARGVGEQY
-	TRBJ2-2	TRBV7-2	AGSLNAEAGTGELF
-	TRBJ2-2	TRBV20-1	SARGGGELF
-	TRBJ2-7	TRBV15	ATSRDRPYEQY
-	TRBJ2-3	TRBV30	AWSVIDTQY